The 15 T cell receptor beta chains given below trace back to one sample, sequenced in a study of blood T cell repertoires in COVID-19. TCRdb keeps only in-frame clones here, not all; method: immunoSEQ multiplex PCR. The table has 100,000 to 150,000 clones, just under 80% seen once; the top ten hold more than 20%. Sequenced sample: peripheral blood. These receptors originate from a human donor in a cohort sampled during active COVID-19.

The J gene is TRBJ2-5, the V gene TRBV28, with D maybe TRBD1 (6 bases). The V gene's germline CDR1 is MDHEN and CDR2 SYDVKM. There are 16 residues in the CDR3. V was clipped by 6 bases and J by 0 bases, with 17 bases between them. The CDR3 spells CASRGLLGADQETQYF. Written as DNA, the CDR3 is TGTGCCAGCAGGGGGTTGCTGGGGGCCGACCAAGAGACCCAGTACTTC.

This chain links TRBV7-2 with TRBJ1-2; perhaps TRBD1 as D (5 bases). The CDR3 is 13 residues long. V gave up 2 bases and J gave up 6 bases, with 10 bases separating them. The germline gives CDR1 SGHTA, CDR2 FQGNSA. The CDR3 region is CASSLPPGDGYTF. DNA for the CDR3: TGTGCCAGCAGCTTACCACCGGGGGATGGCTACACCTTC.

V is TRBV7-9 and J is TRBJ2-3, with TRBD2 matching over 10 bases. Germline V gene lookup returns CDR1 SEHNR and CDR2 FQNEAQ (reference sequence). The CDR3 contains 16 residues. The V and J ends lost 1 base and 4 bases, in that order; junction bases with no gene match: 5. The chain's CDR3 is CASSLEGSGRADTQYF. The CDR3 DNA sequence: TGTGCCAGCAGCTTAGAGGGCAGCGGGAGGGCAGATACGCAGTATTTT.

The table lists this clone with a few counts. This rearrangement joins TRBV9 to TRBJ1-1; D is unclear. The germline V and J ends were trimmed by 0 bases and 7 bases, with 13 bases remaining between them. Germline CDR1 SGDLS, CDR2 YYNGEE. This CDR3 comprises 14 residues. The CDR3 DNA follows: TGTGCCAGCAGCGTAGGGTACAGTTACAGTGAAGCTTTCTTT. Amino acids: CASSVGYSYSEAFF.

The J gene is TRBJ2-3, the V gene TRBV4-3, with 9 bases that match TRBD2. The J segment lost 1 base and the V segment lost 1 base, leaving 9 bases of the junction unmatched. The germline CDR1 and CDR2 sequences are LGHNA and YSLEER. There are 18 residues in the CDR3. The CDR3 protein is CASSQGTSVLRRTDTQYF. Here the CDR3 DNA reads TGCGCCAGCAGCCAAGGGACTAGCGTCCTCCGTCGCACAGATACGCAGTATTTT.

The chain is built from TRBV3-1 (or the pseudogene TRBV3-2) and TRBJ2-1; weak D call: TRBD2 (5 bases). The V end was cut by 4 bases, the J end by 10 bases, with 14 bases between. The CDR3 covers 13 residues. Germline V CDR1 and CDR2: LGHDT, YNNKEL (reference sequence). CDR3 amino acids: CASSRSGRGEQFF. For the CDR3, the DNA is TGTGCCAGCAGCCGGAGCGGACGTGGCGAGCAGTTCTTC.

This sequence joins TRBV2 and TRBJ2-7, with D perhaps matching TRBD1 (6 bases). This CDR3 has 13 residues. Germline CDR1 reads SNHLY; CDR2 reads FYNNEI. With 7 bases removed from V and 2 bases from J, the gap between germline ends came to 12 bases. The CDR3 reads CASKTGQPYEQYF. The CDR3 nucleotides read TGTGCCAGCAAAACAGGACAGCCCTACGAGCAGTACTTC.

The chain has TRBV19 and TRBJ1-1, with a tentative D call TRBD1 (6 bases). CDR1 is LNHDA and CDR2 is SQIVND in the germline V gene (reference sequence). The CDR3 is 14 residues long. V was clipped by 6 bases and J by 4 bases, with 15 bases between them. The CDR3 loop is CASRARGLGTEAFF. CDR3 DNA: TGTGCCAGTAGGGCGAGGGGGTTGGGCACTGAAGCTTTCTTT.

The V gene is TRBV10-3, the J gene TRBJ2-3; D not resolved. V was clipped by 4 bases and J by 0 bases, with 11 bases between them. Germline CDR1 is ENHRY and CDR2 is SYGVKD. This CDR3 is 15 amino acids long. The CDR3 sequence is CAISGMTQSTDTQYF. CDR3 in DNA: TGTGCCATCAGTGGAATGACACAAAGCACAGATACGCAGTATTTT.

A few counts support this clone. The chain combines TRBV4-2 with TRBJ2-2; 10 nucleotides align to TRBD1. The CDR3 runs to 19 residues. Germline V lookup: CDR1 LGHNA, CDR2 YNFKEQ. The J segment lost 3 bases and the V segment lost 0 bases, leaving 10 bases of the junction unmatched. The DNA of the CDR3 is TGTGCCAGCAGCCAAGAGGGACAGGGGCTGGGCGCCCACACCGGGGAGCTGTTTTTT. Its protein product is CASSQEGQGLGAHTGELFF.

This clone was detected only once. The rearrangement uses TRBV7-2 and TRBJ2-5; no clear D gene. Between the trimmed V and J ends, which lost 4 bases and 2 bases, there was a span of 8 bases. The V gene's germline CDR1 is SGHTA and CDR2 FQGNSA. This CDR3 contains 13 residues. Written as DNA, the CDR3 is TGTGCCAGCAGCTCGTATGCGCAAGAGACCCAGTACTTC. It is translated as CASSSYAQETQYF.

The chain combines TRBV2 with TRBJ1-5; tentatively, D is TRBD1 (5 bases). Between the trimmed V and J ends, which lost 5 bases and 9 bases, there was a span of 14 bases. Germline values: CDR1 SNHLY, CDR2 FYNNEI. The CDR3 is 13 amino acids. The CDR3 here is CASSRREGVPQHF. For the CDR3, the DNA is TGTGCCAGCAGTCGGAGGGAAGGGGTGCCCCAGCATTTT.

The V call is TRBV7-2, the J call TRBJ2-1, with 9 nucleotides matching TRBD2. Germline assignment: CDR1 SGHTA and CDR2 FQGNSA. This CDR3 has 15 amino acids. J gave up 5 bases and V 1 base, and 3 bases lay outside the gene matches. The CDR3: CASSLGREGDNEQFF. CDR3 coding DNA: TGTGCCAGCAGCTTAGGGCGGGAGGGAGACAATGAGCAGTTCTTC.

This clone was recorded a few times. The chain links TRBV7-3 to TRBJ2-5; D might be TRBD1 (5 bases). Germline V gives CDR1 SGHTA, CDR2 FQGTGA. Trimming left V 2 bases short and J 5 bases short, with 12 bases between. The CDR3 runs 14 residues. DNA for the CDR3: TGTGCCAGCAGCTTAGGGGCCTCCGGGGAGACCCAGTACTTC. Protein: CASSLGASGETQYF. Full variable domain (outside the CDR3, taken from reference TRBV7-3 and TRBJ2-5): GAGVSQTPSNKVTEKGKYVELRCDPISGHTALYWYRQSLGQGPEFLIYFQGTGAADDSGLPNDRFFAVRPEGSVSTLKIQRTERGDSAVYLCASSLGASGETQYFGPGTRLLVL.

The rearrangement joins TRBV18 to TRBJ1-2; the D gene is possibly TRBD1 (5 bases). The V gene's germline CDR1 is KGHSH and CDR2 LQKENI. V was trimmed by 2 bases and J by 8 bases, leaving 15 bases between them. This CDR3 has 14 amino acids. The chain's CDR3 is CASSPMAGHKGYTF. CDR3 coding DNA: TGTGCCAGCTCACCAATGGCAGGGCATAAAGGCTACACCTTC.